The clone carrying this T cell receptor beta chain was observed at least ten times. What it recognizes is unknown. Patients were excluded for uncontrolled infection, other autoimmune disease, pregnancy or lactation. Diagnoses were established using clinical symptoms, serum thyroxine and TRAb, thyroid ultrasound and orbital computed tomography. The PBMCs were sourced from fresh peripheral blood (less than 11 ml). This sample was taken from a study of T cells in Graves' hyperthyroidism and ophthalmopathy. The TCR beta CDR3 regions underwent amplification using RNA transcripts as the source. In the first-round RT-PCR of the TCR CDR3, the HTBI primer set was used. TCRdb redid the calling of the multiplex PCR reads with MiXCR, one entry per CDR3 protein. This sample has approximately 380,000 distinct CDR3 sequences, with 11% to 15% found just once. This CDR3 contains 15 residues. V trimming: 0 bases; J trimming: 9 bases; junction bases outside the gene matches: 8. Germline assignment: CDR1 MNHNY and CDR2 SVGAGI (reference sequence).

Study-wide points: Also found in blood were most expanded thyroid clonotypes above 0.001.

Input material: blood. The rearrangement joins TRBV6-6 to TRBJ2-1; 7 bases line up with TRBD2. The receptor was derived from a man in his fifties or sixties with Graves' ophthalmopathy. CDR3 protein: CASSYSAGEGAEQFF. In nucleotides, the CDR3 is TGTGCCAGCAGTTACTCGGCGGGAGAAGGCGCTGAGCAGTTCTTC.